This is a list of T cell receptor beta chains from one sample in a study of T cell responses to AZD1222 COVID-19 vaccine. Here immunoSEQ multiplex PCR was the method, and the copy in TCRdb shows in-frame clones only, minus some. The sample lists about 120,000 clones, 70% to 90% occurring once. The sequenced sample was peripheral blood, obtained on day 0 of MenACWY control vaccination. These receptors originate from an adult in good health. CDR3s include the opening cysteine and the closing phenylalanine or tryptophan. A D gene is named only where the DNA matches it firmly. For some rows the clone size is stated as once, few or many, or as a class when expanded; others skip it.

d_gene,j_gene,abundance,v_gene,CDR3nt,CDR3aa
-,TRBJ1-4,-,TRBV28,TGTGCCAGCAGCCCTAAGGCAACTAATGAAAAACTGTTTTTT,CASSPKATNEKLFF
TRBD1,TRBJ1-4,-,TRBV5-1,TGCGCCAGCAGCTTGGCCGGCAGGGGGGAAAAACTGTTTTTT,CASSLAGRGEKLFF
TRBD2,TRBJ2-2,-,TRBV7-6,TGTGCCAGCAGCTTAGTTCCGGCTAGCGGGGGAAATAAGGCCGGGGAGCTGTTTTTT,CASSLVPASGGNKAGELFF
-,TRBJ1-5,few,TRBV10-3,TGTGCCATCAGTGACTATGGCAGGGCCGTTCAGCCCCAGCATTTT,CAISDYGRAVQPQHF
-,TRBJ2-1,-,TRBV28,TGTGCCAGCAGTTCCATGGGTGAGCAGTTCTTC,CASSSMGEQFF
TRBD1,TRBJ1-1,-,TRBV29-1,TGCAGCGTTGGGACAGGGATCACTGAAGCTTTCTTT,CSVGTGITEAFF
TRBD2,TRBJ2-3,-,TRBV9,TGTGCCAGCAGCCGACTAGCGGGGGATACCACAGATACGCAGTATTTT,CASSRLAGDTTDTQYF
-,TRBJ1-6,-,TRBV7-9,TGTGCCAGCAGCTTAGGGGCCTCCTATAATTCACCCCTCCACTTT,CASSLGASYNSPLHF
-,TRBJ1-2,-,TRBV28,TGTGCCAGCAGTTTTGGGGGGGGACAACCCCGGAGGTACACCTTC,CASSFGGGQPRRYTF
-,TRBJ2-3,-,TRBV10-3,TGTGCCATCAGTGAGTTTGGAGATACGCAGTATTTT,CAISEFGDTQYF
TRBD1,TRBJ1-1,-,TRBV2,TGTGCCAGCAGTCCGCGGACAGGAAACACTGAAGCTTTCTTT,CASSPRTGNTEAFF
-,TRBJ2-7,-,TRBV9,TGTGCCAGCAGCCGGGACGCCGGTACCTCCTACGAGCAGTACTTC,CASSRDAGTSYEQYF
-,TRBJ2-3,-,TRBV9,TGTGCCAGCAGCGTAGACGTTAGCGGAACTCCGGGGACGCAGTATTTT,CASSVDVSGTPGTQYF
-,TRBJ1-2,few,TRBV4-1,TGCGCCAGCAGCGCTCAGACAGGTATTACTAGCTATGGCTACACCTTC,CASSAQTGITSYGYTF